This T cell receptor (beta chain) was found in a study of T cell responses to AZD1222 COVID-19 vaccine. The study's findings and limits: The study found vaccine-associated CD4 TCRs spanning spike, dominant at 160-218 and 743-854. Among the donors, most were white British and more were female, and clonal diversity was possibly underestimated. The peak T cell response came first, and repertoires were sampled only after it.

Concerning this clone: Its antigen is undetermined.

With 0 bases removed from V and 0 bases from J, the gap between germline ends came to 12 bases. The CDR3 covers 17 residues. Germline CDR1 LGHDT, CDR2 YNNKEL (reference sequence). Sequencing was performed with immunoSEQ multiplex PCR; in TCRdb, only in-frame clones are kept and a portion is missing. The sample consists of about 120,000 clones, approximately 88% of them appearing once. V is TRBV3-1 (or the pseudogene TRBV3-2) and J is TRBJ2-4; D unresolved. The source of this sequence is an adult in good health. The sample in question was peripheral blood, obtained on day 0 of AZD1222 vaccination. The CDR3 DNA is TGTGCCAGCAGCCAAGATCGTGGGGTCACAGCCAAAAACATTCAGTACTTC. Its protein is CASSQDRGVTAKNIQYF.